A selection of T cell receptor beta chains follows, all from one sample in a study of TIL therapy for anti-PD-1-resistant metastatic lung cancer. Clones were read by immunoSEQ multiplex PCR, and TCRdb kept only the in-frame ones, dropping some. The table has more than 20,000 clones, under 80% seen once. Sequenced material: blood, taken at baseline. The origin of the receptors is a person between 25 and 80 years old with non-small cell lung cancer. CDR3s include the opening cysteine and the closing phenylalanine or tryptophan. The order of the fields is clone size, J gene, D gene, V gene, CDR3 DNA, CDR3 protein. D genes are given only for firm matches. Not all rows give a size; the values are once, few, many and, for expanded clones, a class.

clone size: -
J gene: TRBJ2-1
D gene: TRBD2
V gene: TRBV19
CDR3 DNA: TGTGCCAGTACCGGCGGGGGGCGGTACAATGAGCAGTTCTTC
CDR3 protein: CASTGGGRYNEQFF

clone size: few
J gene: TRBJ1-5
D gene: -
V gene: TRBV4-1
CDR3 DNA: TGCGCCAGCAGCTCAACGGCCGGGGGTCAGCCCCAGCATTTT
CDR3 protein: CASSSTAGGQPQHF

clone size: -
J gene: TRBJ2-3
D gene: TRBD2
V gene: TRBV5-1
CDR3 DNA: TGCGCCAGCAGCCCCGGGACTAGCGGGGGGTTCAGAGATACGCAGTATTTT
CDR3 protein: CASSPGTSGGFRDTQYF

clone size: -
J gene: TRBJ2-7
D gene: TRBD2
V gene: TRBV5-1
CDR3 DNA: TGCGCCAGCAGCCCGGGGACTAGCGGCCCCTACGAGCAGTACTTC
CDR3 protein: CASSPGTSGPYEQYF

clone size: -
J gene: TRBJ1-1
D gene: -
V gene: TRBV4-1
CDR3 DNA: TGCGCCAGCAGCCAACCCGGACAAGCTGAAGCTTTCTTT
CDR3 protein: CASSQPGQAEAFF

clone size: -
J gene: TRBJ2-7
D gene: TRBD1
V gene: TRBV29-1
CDR3 DNA: TGCAGCGTGATACAGGGGGTTCGGGAGCAGTACTTC
CDR3 protein: CSVIQGVREQYF

clone size: few
J gene: TRBJ1-2
D gene: -
V gene: TRBV2
CDR3 DNA: TGTGCCAGCAGTGAAAGGGGGGCGACGGGGTATGGCTACACCTTC
CDR3 protein: CASSERGATGYGYTF

clone size: -
J gene: TRBJ1-5
D gene: TRBD1
V gene: TRBV28
CDR3 DNA: TGTGCCAGCAGCCAGACAGGGGGCAATCAGCCCCAGCATTTT
CDR3 protein: CASSQTGGNQPQHF

clone size: once
J gene: TRBJ2-4
D gene: -
V gene: TRBV15
CDR3 DNA: TGTGCCACCAGCACGGGGGGCCCCTCCCAAAACATCCAGTACTTC
CDR3 protein: CATSTGGPSQNIQYF

clone size: -
J gene: TRBJ2-3
D gene: -
V gene: TRBV30
CDR3 DNA: TGTGCCTGGAGAACAGGGTTGAAGACAGATACGCAGTATTTT
CDR3 protein: CAWRTGLKTDTQYF

clone size: -
J gene: TRBJ1-1
D gene: -
V gene: TRBV7-8
CDR3 DNA: TGTGCCAGCAGCTTAGGATTGGGGGGGCTGTGGACTGAAGCTTTCTTT
CDR3 protein: CASSLGLGGLWTEAFF

clone size: -
J gene: TRBJ2-5
D gene: -
V gene: TRBV7-2
CDR3 DNA: TGTGCCAGCAGCTTAGTAGCCAGGAGTCAAGAGACCCAGTACTTC
CDR3 protein: CASSLVARSQETQYF

clone size: once
J gene: TRBJ2-2
D gene: -
V gene: TRBV5-5
CDR3 DNA: TGTGCCAGCAGCTTCGGCCAGACGAACACCGGGGAGCTGTTTTTT
CDR3 protein: CASSFGQTNTGELFF

clone size: -
J gene: TRBJ2-2
D gene: TRBD2
V gene: TRBV7-6
CDR3 DNA: TGTGCCAGCAGTAGACTAGCGGGGGGACGGAACACCGGGGAGCTGTTTTTT
CDR3 protein: CASSRLAGGRNTGELFF